Here is one T cell receptor beta chain with its context. The protocol was immunoSEQ multiplex PCR, while the TCRdb copy is restricted to in-frame clones and leaves out a portion. The sample comprises 70,000 or so clones, 75% to 90% of which are singletons, and under 7% rests with the top ten. The sample comes from a study of OX40 agonist ivuxolimab in advanced cancers. Germline values: CDR1 SGHTS, CDR2 YDEGEE. This CDR3 comprises 14 residues. Trimming removed 0 bases from V and 5 bases from J, with 11 bases in between. The sample consisted of CD4+ or CD8+ T cells sorted from blood, taken in a trial of the OX40 agonist ivuxolimab. This sequence joins TRBV5-8 and TRBJ1-1, with D unclear. The clonotype comes from an adult with an advanced solid tumor such as melanoma, head and neck, liver or kidney cancer. Written as DNA, the CDR3 is TGTGCCAGCAGCTTGGGAGTAATTGAAACTGAAGCTTTCTTT. Protein product: CASSLGVIETEAFF.